This T cell receptor (beta chain) came from a study of T cell responses to AZD1222 COVID-19 vaccine. Study results and limitations: As reported, nearly half of all spike-specific TCRs target variant regions that are unmutated. Regions 160-218 and 743-854 dominated among vaccine-associated CD4 TCRs spanning spike. White British people made up most donors, females outnumbered males, and clonal diversity was possibly underestimated.

This clone was detected a few times. What it binds is unknown. Only in-frame clones appear in the TCRdb table, and some are missing; sequencing was by immunoSEQ multiplex PCR. This table has roughly 170,000 clones, about 90% appearing once. The CDR3 is 16 residues long. With V trimmed by 6 bases and J by 1 base, 9 bases remained unmatched. Germline V gene data show CDR1 as ENHRY and CDR2 as SYGVKD. The chain is built from TRBV10-3 and TRBJ1-1; 9 bases are shared with TRBD1. The clonotype originates from an adult in good health. The sample was peripheral blood, taken on day 0 of AZD1222 vaccination. In nucleotides, the CDR3 is TGTGCCATCAGCGGATCAGACAGGGGGACGAACACTGAAGCTTTCTTT. Protein: CAISGSDRGTNTEAFF.